The clone carrying this TCR beta chain was counted at least ten times. TCRdb itself ran the PCR reads through MiXCR, one entry per CDR3 protein. The sample contains about 640,000 distinct CDR3 sequences, around 20% of which appear only once. This specimen belongs to a study of molecular identifiers for immune sequencing clone quantification. The ends lost 6 bases at V and 5 bases at J; junction bases unmatched: 13. Germline-derived CDR1 and CDR2 are MNHEY and SVGAGI. The CDR3 is 16 residues long. Sorting captured naive CD8 T cells as CD8+CD4-CCR7+CD45RA+. The sample consisted of naive CD8+ T cells from blood, with Jurkat cell RNA spiked in. The subset was: FACS-sorted CD8+CD4-CCR7+CD45RA+ naive T cells. The gene calls are TRBV6-5 and TRBJ1-1; TRBD1 aligns across 9 bases. The sequence was collected from a human donor in good health. Some libraries in this study had Jurkat cell RNA spiked in. CDR3 in DNA: TGTGCCAGCAGCGTCGGAACAGGGGGCTCAGGGACTGAAGCTTTCTTT. This encodes CASSVGTGGSGTEAFF.